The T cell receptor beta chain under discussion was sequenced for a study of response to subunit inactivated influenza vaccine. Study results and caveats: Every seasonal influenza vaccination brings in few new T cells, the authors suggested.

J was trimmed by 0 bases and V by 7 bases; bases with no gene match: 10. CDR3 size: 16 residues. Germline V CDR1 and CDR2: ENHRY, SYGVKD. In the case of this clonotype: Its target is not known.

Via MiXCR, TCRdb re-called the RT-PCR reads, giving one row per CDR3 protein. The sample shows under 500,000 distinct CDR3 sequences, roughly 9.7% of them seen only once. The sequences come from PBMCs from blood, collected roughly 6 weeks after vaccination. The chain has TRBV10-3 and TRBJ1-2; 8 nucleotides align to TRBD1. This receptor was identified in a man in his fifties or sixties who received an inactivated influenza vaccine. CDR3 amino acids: CAINGQGSLPNYGYTF. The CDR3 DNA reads TGTGCCATCAACGGACAGGGAAGCCTACCTAACTATGGCTACACCTTC.